These 15 T cell receptor beta chains share one sample of origin, sequenced in a study of identical twins. TCRdb re-derived calls from the 5' RACE reads in MiXCR, one entry per CDR3 protein. The table shows 1.5 million to 2 million distinct CDR3 sequences, with under 35% occurring only once. Sequenced material: cord blood. The source of these receptors is a newborn girl in good health.

This clonotype was recorded a few times. This chain joins TRBV3-1 and TRBJ2-1; D is possibly TRBD1 (5 bases). With 2 bases removed from V and 1 base from J, the gap between germline ends came to 12 bases. The germline CDR1 and CDR2 sequences are LGHDT and YNNKEL (reference sequence). This CDR3 contains 16 residues. The CDR3 spells CASSQSSRVSYNEQFF. Written as DNA, the CDR3 is TGTGCCAGCAGCCAAAGCAGCAGGGTTTCCTACAATGAGCAGTTCTTC.

The table lists this clonotype with a few counts. For the CDR3, the DNA is TGTGCCAGCAGCTCCGACAGGATTTCTTCACCCCTCCACTTT. Translated, it gives CASSSDRISSPLHF. V usage is TRBV7-9 and J usage is TRBJ1-6, with TRBD1 as a possible D gene (6 bases). The germline gives CDR1 SEHNR, CDR2 FQNEAQ (reference sequence). This CDR3 has 14 residues. The V gene lost 4 bases and the J gene lost 9 bases, with 13 bases spanning the gap.

This clonotype has more than one count but fewer than ten. The gene calls are TRBV3-1 and TRBJ2-3; D is uncertain. V was shortened by 4 bases and J by 6 bases, with 8 bases between the two germline ends. Germline V gene data show CDR1 as LGHDT and CDR2 as YNNKEL (reference sequence). There are 12 residues in the CDR3. Written as DNA, the CDR3 is TGTGCCAGCAGCCCGATGGAGGATACGCAGTATTTT. Its translation: CASSPMEDTQYF.

This clonotype has just a few counts. V usage is TRBV20-1 and J usage is TRBJ1-2, with a weak D call TRBD1 (6 bases). The germline V gene has CDR1 DFQATT and CDR2 SNEGSKA (reference sequence). The V end lost 0 bases, the J end lost 7 bases, and 15 bases lay between the germline ends. This CDR3 spans 14 amino acids. Here the CDR3 DNA reads TGCAGTGCTAGAGATGCTGGGGGCAAGGGTGGCTACACCTTC. The encoded protein is CSARDAGGKGGYTF.

The CDR3 DNA reads as TGCGCCAGCAGCTTCTTTACGGGGGCTAGCACAGATACGCAGTATTTT. Translated: CASSFFTGASTDTQYF. This chain links TRBV5-1 with TRBJ2-3; D may match TRBD1 or TRBD2 (6 bases each). The germline CDR1 and CDR2 sequences are SGHRS and YFSETQ. V lost 2 bases and J 0 bases, leaving 13 bases between the germline ends. CDR3 length: 16 amino acids.

CDR3 loop: CSAQTGPYEQYF. CDR3 in DNA: TGCAGTGCGCAGACAGGGCCCTACGAGCAGTACTTC. The genes are TRBV20-1 and TRBJ2-7, with TRBD1 matching over 7 bases. Unmatched junction bases numbered 4, after V lost 6 bases and J lost 2 bases. Per germline, CDR1 DFQATT and CDR2 SNEGSKA (reference sequence). This CDR3 has 12 residues.

This clonotype was seen only a few times. The chain is built from TRBV12-3 or TRBV12-4 and TRBJ2-1, with TRBD2 identical over 9 bases. V lost 5 bases to trimming and J lost 4 bases; unmatched junction nucleotides: 9. The CDR3 spans 16 residues. The CDR3 protein is CASSPIPSGVYNEQFF. CDR3 in DNA: TGTGCCAGCAGTCCAATACCTAGCGGGGTATACAATGAGCAGTTCTTC.

This chain uses TRBV7-2 with TRBJ2-3, with 13 bases lining up with TRBD2. The CDR3 length is 20 residues. Germline CDR1 reads SGHTA; CDR2 reads FQGNSA. V lost 4 bases, J lost 4 bases, and 17 bases stayed unmatched. The CDR3 sequence: CASSSPQGLAGVISPDTQYF. For the CDR3, the DNA is TGTGCCAGCAGCTCCCCGCAAGGACTAGCGGGGGTTATAAGCCCAGATACGCAGTATTTT.

The chain couples TRBV7-2 to TRBJ2-7; 8 nucleotides align to TRBD2. J gave up 4 bases and V 5 bases, and 7 bases lay outside the gene matches. Germline CDR1 and CDR2: SGHTA and FQGNSA. The CDR3 is 14 residues long. The CDR3 spells CASSPGLVNYEQYF. The CDR3 bases are TGTGCCAGCAGCCCGGGACTAGTTAATTACGAGCAGTACTTC.

This chain connects TRBV7-9 to TRBJ2-1; 10 bases match TRBD2. In germline, CDR1 is SEHNR, CDR2 FQNEAQ (reference sequence). The V and J ends lost 5 bases and 4 bases, in that order; junction bases with no gene match: 8. CDR3 size: 16 residues. The CDR3 is CASSPAAGGLYNEQFF. Here the CDR3 DNA reads TGTGCCAGCAGCCCAGCAGCGGGGGGGTTGTACAATGAGCAGTTCTTC.

This clonotype appeared a few times. As DNA, the CDR3 is TGCGCCAGCAGCTTGGGTTGGACAGATGGCTACACCTTC. Translating gives CASSLGWTDGYTF. The rearrangement links TRBV5-1 to TRBJ1-2; D possibly corresponds to TRBD1 (6 bases). This CDR3 region has 13 residues. V was pared by 0 bases and J by 6 bases, with 9 bases between. The germline V gene has CDR1 SGHRS and CDR2 YFSETQ.

This clonotype was picked up a small number of times. The rearrangement links TRBV4-1 to TRBJ1-6, with D hard to call. The CDR3 is 17 residues long. The germline V and J ends were trimmed by 0 bases and 6 bases, with 15 bases remaining between them. Germline V gene data show CDR1 as MGHRA and CDR2 as YSYEKL. The CDR3 DNA follows: TGCGCCAGCAGCCAAGAAATGACATTCGCGGGTAATTCACCCCTCCACTTT. Its translation: CASSQEMTFAGNSPLHF.

The genes are TRBV12-3 or TRBV12-4 and TRBJ2-3; D perhaps matches TRBD2 (5 bases). The CDR3 consists of 14 residues. Trimming pared 7 bases from V and 5 bases from J, leaving 16 bases between. DNA for the CDR3: TGTGCCAGCAAAGGGCCGGGATGGGGAGATACGCAGTATTTT. It specifies CASKGPGWGDTQYF.

This clonotype was detected a few times. V and J are TRBV12-3 or TRBV12-4 and TRBJ2-5; a possible D gene is TRBD2 (6 bases). Trimming pared 6 bases from V and 5 bases from J, leaving 16 bases between. The CDR3 length is 14 residues. The CDR3 here is CASSLGFLAETQYF. Written as DNA, the CDR3 is TGTGCCAGCAGCCTAGGTTTCCTAGCGGAGACCCAGTACTTC.

This clonotype came up a few times. The gene calls are TRBV2 and TRBJ1-5; D call uncertain. V dropped 1 base and J dropped 0 bases, with 16 bases sitting between them. The CDR3 runs to 18 residues. Per the germline V gene, CDR1 is SNHLY and CDR2 is FYNNEI. CDR3: CASSEDGRPGYSNQPQHF. In DNA, the CDR3 is TGTGCCAGCAGTGAAGATGGCAGGCCGGGGTATAGCAATCAGCCCCAGCATTTT.